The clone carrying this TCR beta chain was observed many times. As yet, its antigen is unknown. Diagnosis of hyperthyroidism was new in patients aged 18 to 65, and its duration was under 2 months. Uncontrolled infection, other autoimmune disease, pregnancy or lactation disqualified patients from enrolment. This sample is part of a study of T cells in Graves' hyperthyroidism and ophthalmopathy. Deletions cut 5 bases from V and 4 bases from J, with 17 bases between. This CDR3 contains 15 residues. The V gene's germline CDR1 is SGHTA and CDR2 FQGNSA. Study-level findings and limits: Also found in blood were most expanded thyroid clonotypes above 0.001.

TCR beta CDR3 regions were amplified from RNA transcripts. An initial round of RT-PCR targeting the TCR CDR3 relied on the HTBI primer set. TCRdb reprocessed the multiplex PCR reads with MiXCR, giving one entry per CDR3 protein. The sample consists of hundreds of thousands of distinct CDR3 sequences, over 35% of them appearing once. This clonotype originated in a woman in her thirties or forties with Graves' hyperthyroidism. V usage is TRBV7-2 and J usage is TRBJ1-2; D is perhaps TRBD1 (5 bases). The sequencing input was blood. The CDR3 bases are TGTGCCAGCAGCCCAGATTGGGGGACGGTCTATGGCTACACCTTC. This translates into CASSPDWGTVYGYTF.